Included here is one TCR beta chain sequence, with context. The antigen is unknown. Germline V gene data show CDR1 as MGHRA and CDR2 as YSYEKL. CDR3 length: 14 amino acids. V lost 3 bases, J lost 7 bases, and 15 bases lay in between. The sample belongs to a study of identical twins. Study-level points and caveats: Analyses of zero insertions could, in part, be confounded by invariant MAIT and iNKT cells. Whereas memory repertoires showed no such difference, abundant cord blood beta clonotypes carried fewer insertions.

TCRdb itself ran the 5' RACE reads through MiXCR, one entry per CDR3 protein. The sample includes some 320,000 distinct CDR3 sequences, approximately 13% seen only once; the top ten take just over 7%. These data were also reused for a study on yellow fever vaccine responses in identical twins.

Sequencing input: CD8+ T cells sorted from blood. The receptor comes from a woman younger than 35 in good health. V and J are TRBV4-1 and TRBJ1-2; the D gene is possibly TRBD1 (6 bases). In DNA, the CDR3 is TGCGCCAGCAGCCAGGCGGACAGAGGGTTTGGCTACACCTTC. Translating gives CASSQADRGFGYTF.